The present T cell receptor (beta chain) was sequenced within a study of blood T cell repertoires in COVID-19. Measured with immunoSEQ multiplex PCR; TCRdb has only the in-frame clones, and not every one. This table has some 100,000 clones, about 90% appearing once. The CDR3 covers 16 residues. Trimming at V came to 4 bases and at J to 0 bases, leaving 3 bases not matched to a gene. CDR1 is LGHDT and CDR2 is YNNKEL in the germline V gene (reference sequence). The source of this sequence is a man aged 65 to 79 who had recovered from COVID-19. Sequences were obtained from peripheral blood. V gene TRBV3-1 (or the pseudogene TRBV3-2) combines with J gene TRBJ2-5; 12 nucleotides match TRBD1. The CDR3 region is CASSPWDRGHQETQYF. The CDR3 DNA reads as TGTGCCAGCAGCCCCTGGGACAGGGGGCACCAAGAGACCCAGTACTTC.